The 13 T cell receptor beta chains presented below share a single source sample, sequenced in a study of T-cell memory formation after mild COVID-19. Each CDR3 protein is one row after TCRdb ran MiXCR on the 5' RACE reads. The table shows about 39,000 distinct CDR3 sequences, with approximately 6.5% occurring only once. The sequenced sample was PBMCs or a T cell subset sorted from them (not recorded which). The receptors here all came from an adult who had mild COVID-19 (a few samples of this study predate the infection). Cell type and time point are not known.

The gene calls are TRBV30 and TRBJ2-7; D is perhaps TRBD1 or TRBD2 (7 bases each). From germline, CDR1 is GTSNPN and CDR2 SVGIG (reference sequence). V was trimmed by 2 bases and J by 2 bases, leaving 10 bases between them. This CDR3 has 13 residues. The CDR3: CAWSQGGTYEQYF. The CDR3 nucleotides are TGTGCCTGGAGTCAGGGGGGGACCTACGAGCAGTACTTC.

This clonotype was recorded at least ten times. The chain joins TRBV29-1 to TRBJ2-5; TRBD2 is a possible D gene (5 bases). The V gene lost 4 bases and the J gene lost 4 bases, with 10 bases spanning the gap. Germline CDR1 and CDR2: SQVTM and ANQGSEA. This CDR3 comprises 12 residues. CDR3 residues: CSVVRDRETQYF. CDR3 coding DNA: TGCAGCGTTGTTCGGGATAGAGAGACCCAGTACTTC.

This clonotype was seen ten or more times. In DNA, the CDR3 is TGTGCCAGCAGCTTGGGGTACTCCTACGAGCAGTACTTC. Protein: CASSLGYSYEQYF. The V call is TRBV5-5, the J call TRBJ2-7; no definite D call. The CDR3 contains 13 residues. Germline assignment: CDR1 SGHKS and CDR2 YYEKEE (reference sequence). V lost 0 bases and J 0 bases, leaving 4 bases between the germline ends. Filled out from reference TRBV5-5 and TRBJ2-7, the complete variable domain reads DAGVTQSPTHLIKTRGQQVTLRCSPISGHKSVSWYQQVLGQGPQFIFQYYEKEERGRGNFPDRFSARQFPNYSSELNVNALLLGDSALYLCASSLGYSYEQYFGPGTRLTVT.

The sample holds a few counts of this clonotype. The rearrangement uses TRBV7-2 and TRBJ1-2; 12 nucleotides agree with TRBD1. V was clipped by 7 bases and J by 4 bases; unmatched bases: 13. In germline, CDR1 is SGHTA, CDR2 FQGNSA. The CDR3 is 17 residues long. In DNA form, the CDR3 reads TGTGCCAGCACCCTTCAAAGAGGGACAGGGGGCGCCTATGGCTACACCTTC. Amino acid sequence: CASTLQRGTGGAYGYTF.

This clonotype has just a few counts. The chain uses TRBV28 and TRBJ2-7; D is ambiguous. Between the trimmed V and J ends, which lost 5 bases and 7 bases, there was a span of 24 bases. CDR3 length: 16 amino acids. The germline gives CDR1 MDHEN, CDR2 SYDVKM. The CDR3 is CASSHPLEGLLREQYF. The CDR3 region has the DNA TGTGCCAGCAGTCACCCCCTCGAAGGGCTCCTGAGGGAGCAGTACTTC.

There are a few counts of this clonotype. Here the CDR3 DNA reads TGCAGTGCTACCGCGGGAGGGCCATGGGATACGCAGTATTTT. It translates to CSATAGGPWDTQYF. This chain uses TRBV20-1 with TRBJ2-3; 9 nucleotides align to TRBD2. Germline-derived CDR1 and CDR2 are DFQATT and SNEGSKA (reference sequence). The CDR3 sequence is 14 residues long. V shed 4 bases, J shed 6 bases, and the junction held 8 bases outside the gene matches.

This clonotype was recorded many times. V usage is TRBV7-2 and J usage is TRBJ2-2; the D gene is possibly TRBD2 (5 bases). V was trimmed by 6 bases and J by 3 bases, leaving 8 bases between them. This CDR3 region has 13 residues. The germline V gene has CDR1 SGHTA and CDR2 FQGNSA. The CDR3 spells CASRKGDTGELFF. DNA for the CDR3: TGTGCCAGCAGAAAGGGAGACACCGGGGAGCTGTTTTTT.

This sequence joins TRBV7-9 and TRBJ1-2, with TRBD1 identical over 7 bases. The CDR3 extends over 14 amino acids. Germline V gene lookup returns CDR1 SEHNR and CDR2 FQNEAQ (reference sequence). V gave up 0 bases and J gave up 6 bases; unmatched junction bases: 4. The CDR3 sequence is CASSLAGDRDGYTF. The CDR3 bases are TGTGCCAGCAGCTTAGCAGGTGACAGGGATGGCTACACCTTC. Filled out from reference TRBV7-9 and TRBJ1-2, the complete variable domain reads DTGVSQNPRHKITKRGQNVTFRCDPISEHNRLYWYRQTLGQGPEFLTYFQNEAQLEKSRLLSDRFSAERPKGSFSTLEIQRTEQGDSAMYLCASSLAGDRDGYTFGSGTRLTVV.

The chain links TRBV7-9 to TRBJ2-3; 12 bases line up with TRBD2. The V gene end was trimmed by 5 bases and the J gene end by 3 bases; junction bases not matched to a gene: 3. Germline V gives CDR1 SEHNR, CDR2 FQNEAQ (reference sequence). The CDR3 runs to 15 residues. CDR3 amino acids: CASSRGTSGTDTQYF. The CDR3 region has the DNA TGTGCCAGCAGCCGCGGGACTAGCGGGACAGATACGCAGTATTTT.

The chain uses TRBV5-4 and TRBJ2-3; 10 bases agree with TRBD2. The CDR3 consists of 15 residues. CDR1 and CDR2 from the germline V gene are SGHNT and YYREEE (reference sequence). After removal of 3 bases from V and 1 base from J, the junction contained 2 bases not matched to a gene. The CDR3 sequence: CASSSSGRGTDTQYF. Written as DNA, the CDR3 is TGTGCCAGCAGCTCGAGCGGGAGGGGCACAGATACGCAGTATTTT.

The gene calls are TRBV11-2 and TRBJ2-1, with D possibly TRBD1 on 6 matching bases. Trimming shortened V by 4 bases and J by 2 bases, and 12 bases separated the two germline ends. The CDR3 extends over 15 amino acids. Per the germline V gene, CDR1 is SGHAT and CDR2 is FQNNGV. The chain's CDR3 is CASSSGTTTYNEQFF. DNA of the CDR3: TGTGCCAGCAGCTCCGGGACAACCACCTACAATGAGCAGTTCTTC.

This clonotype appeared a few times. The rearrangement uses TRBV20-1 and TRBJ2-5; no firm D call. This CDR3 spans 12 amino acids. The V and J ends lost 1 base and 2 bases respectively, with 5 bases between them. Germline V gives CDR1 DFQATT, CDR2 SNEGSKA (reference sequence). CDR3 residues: CSARGMQETQYF. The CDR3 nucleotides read TGCAGTGCTAGAGGGATGCAAGAGACCCAGTACTTC.

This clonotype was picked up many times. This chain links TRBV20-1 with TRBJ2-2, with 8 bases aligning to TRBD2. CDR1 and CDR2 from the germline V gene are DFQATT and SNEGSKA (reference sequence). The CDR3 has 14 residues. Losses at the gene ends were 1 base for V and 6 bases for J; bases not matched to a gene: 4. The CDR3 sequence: CSARAAGLAGELFF. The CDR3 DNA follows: TGCAGTGCTAGAGCAGCGGGACTAGCCGGGGAGCTGTTTTTT.